This T cell receptor (beta chain) was observed in a study of blood T cell repertoires in COVID-19. Per the germline V gene, CDR1 is MGHRA and CDR2 is YSYEKL. This CDR3 region has 15 residues. Trimming at V came to 4 bases and at J to 5 bases, leaving 10 bases not matched to a gene. Original analysis: From reference gene primer amplification, estimates of nucleated cell counts were derived. Only in-frame clones appear in the TCRdb table, and some are missing; sequencing was by immunoSEQ multiplex PCR. That table supplies the V and J calls and clone size; D and trimming were determined from the DNA. The sample has roughly 52,000 clones; approximately 86% are singletons.

The TCR was taken from a man in his forties or fifties with COVID-19, enrolled during active disease. This sequence joins TRBV4-1 and TRBJ2-7; 8 bases are shared with TRBD2. Sequencing was carried out using peripheral blood. CDR3 nucleotide sequence: TGCGCCAGCAGCCCGACCCTTAGCGGGGCCCACGAGCAGTACTTC. Translated: CASSPTLSGAHEQYF.